This T cell receptor (beta chain) is drawn from a study of T cells in Graves' hyperthyroidism and ophthalmopathy. Whole-study findings and limits: Ophthalmopathy got predicted by the model a median about six months before its onset.

The authors deemed Graves' hyperthyroidism stable absent ophthalmopathy progression within 18 months. The study enrolled patients aged 18 to 65 with newly diagnosed hyperthyroidism of under 2 months' duration. Amplified TCR beta CDR3 regions derived from RNA transcripts. HTBI primers were used for first-round RT-PCR of the TCR CDR3. Each CDR3 protein gets one entry after TCRdb re-called the multiplex PCR reads with MiXCR. The data show around 300,000 distinct CDR3 sequences, with approximately 13% seen just once and roughly 8.2% held by the top ten. Regarding this clonotype: Its target is unknown.

The sequence was obtained from a woman in her forties with Graves' hyperthyroidism. Input material: blood.

The DNA for the CDR3 is TGTGCCAGCAGTGAGGGGGGTTACCCAGCCAAAAACATTCAGTACTTC. Protein sequence: CASSEGGYPAKNIQYF. This chain joins TRBV2 and TRBJ2-4; D is possibly TRBD2 (6 bases). Trimming pared 3 bases from V and 0 bases from J, leaving 12 bases between. The CDR3 totals 16 residues. Germline V gives CDR1 SNHLY, CDR2 FYNNEI.